Below are 8 T cell receptor beta chains sequenced from a single sample in a study of CD8 T cells in ankylosing spondylitis. Findings and caveats of the study: Seemingly characteristic of ankylosing spondylitis blood was a TCR beta motif consisting of about 8 highly homologous variants.

These receptors lack a known antigen. Each CDR3 protein is one row after TCRdb ran MiXCR on the 5' RACE reads. The repertoire includes 700,000 to 850,000 distinct CDR3 sequences, approximately 12% of them detected once, and under 0.6% sits in the top ten. Material: blood, either unsorted or a sorted T cell fraction (not recorded which). The receptors shown here come from a male donor with ankylosing spondylitis.

This chain uses TRBV6-2 or TRBV6-3 with TRBJ2-1, with a tentative D call TRBD1 (6 bases). V gave up 4 bases and J gave up 8 bases, with 12 bases separating them. Germline lookup yields CDR1 MNHEY and CDR2 SVGEGT. The CDR3 runs to 13 residues. Written as DNA, the CDR3 is TGTGCCAGCAGTTCTCAGGGGTGGGATGAGCAGTTCTTC. Its translation is CASSSQGWDEQFF.

This CDR3 is CSARARGELFF. The CDR3 nucleotides are TGCAGTGCTAGAGCTAGAGGGGAGCTGTTTTTT. This sequence joins TRBV20-1 and TRBJ2-2; D call uncertain. Deletions cut 1 base from V and 8 bases from J, with 5 bases between. The CDR3 sequence is 11 residues long. The germline CDR1 and CDR2 sequences are DFQATT and SNEGSKA (reference sequence).

This clonotype was seen many times. This chain links TRBV29-1 with TRBJ1-1, with D possibly matching TRBD1 (5 bases). The CDR3 extends over 13 amino acids. Per the germline V gene, CDR1 is SQVTM and CDR2 is ANQGSEA. V was pared by 5 bases and J by 0 bases, with 10 bases between. The chain's CDR3 is CSVSRGMNTEAFF. CDR3 nucleotide sequence: TGCAGCGTTTCAAGGGGAATGAACACTGAAGCTTTCTTT.

The chain joins TRBV29-1 to TRBJ2-1; the D gene is possibly TRBD1 (6 bases). The CDR3 sequence is 15 residues long. V was cut by 7 bases and J by 5 bases, with 21 bases left in between. Germline V gene lookup returns CDR1 SQVTM and CDR2 ANQGSEA. The CDR3 bases are TGCAGCGCCGCCCCTCTACAGGGAATCGACAATGAGCAGTTCTTC. Its protein is CSAAPLQGIDNEQFF.

This clonotype occurred a few times. The chain has TRBV7-9 and TRBJ2-4, with D tentatively TRBD1 or TRBD2 (5 bases each). The CDR3 length is 14 residues. The germline CDR1 and CDR2 sequences are SEHNR and FQNEAQ (reference sequence). The germline V and J ends were trimmed by 2 bases and 6 bases, with 11 bases remaining between them. CDR3 loop: CASSLTGGGNIQYF. CDR3 nucleotide sequence: TGTGCCAGCAGCTTAACTGGGGGTGGAAACATTCAGTACTTC.

This clonotype appeared a few times. The V and J genes are TRBV20-1 and TRBJ2-1; D not certain. V was shortened by 1 base and J by 6 bases, with 4 bases between the two germline ends. CDR3 length: 11 amino acids. Germline CDR1 DFQATT, CDR2 SNEGSKA (reference sequence). In nucleotides, the CDR3 is TGCAGTGCTAGAGTCAGCAATGAGCAGTTCTTC. Residues: CSARVSNEQFF.

This clonotype was observed a few times. This chain connects TRBV6-5 to TRBJ1-5; D gene unclear. V lost 2 bases and J 0 bases, leaving 11 bases between the germline ends. Germline-derived CDR1 and CDR2 are MNHEY and SVGAGI. The length of the CDR3 is 16 residues. The CDR3 protein is CASSYSGDYSNQPQHF. CDR3 DNA: TGTGCCAGCAGTTACAGTGGAGATTATAGCAATCAGCCCCAGCATTTT.

This sequence joins TRBV7-9 and TRBJ1-2; D is unresolved. The CDR3 has 10 residues. Germline V gives CDR1 SEHNR, CDR2 FQNEAQ (reference sequence). The CDR3 sequence: CAPPPYGYTF. Here the CDR3 DNA reads TGTGCTCCCCCTCCCTATGGCTACACCTTC.